The 5 T cell receptor beta chains given below trace back to one sample, sequenced in a study of cytomegalovirus exposure and HLA in healthy donors. In the PCR, 60 Vbeta and 13 Jbeta primers were used. Assay: immunoSEQ multiplex PCR; the TCRdb copy retains only in-frame clones and omits some. Its table records 100,000 to 150,000 clones. The sample taken for sequencing was PBMCs. All receptors come from a woman aged 40 to 50 in good health and CMV-seropositive.

The rearrangement links TRBV9 to TRBJ1-3, with TRBD1 matching over 7 bases. The V gene end was trimmed by 3 bases and the J gene end by 0 bases; junction bases not matched to a gene: 9. CDR1 SGDLS and CDR2 YYNGEE come from the germline V gene. This CDR3 has 17 amino acids. CDR3 in DNA: TGTGCCAGCAGCGCCAGCAGGCGGGACAGCTCTGGAAACACCATATATTTT. It encodes CASSASRRDSSGNTIYF.

V usage is TRBV7-2 and J usage is TRBJ2-5, with D unresolved. Germline loops: CDR1 SGHTA, CDR2 FQGNSA. Trimming stripped 5 bases from V and 4 bases from J, with 14 bases between. This CDR3 has 14 residues. CDR3 sequence (DNA): TGTGCCAGCAGCCCCCCCCGGGTGGGAGAGACCCAGTACTTC. Translated, it gives CASSPPRVGETQYF.

The chain combines TRBV16 with TRBJ2-1, with 7 bases fitting TRBD2. V shed 3 bases and J 10 bases; nucleotides not matched to a gene: 6. CDR1 is KGHSY and CDR2 is FQNENV in the germline V gene. CDR3 length: 13 amino acids. The CDR3 here is CASSQIGGIEQFF. Here the CDR3 DNA reads TGTGCCAGCAGCCAGATCGGGGGGATCGAGCAGTTCTTC.

This rearrangement joins TRBV2 to TRBJ2-5, with D unresolved. Trimming stripped 7 bases from V and 0 bases from J, with 3 bases between. The CDR3 totals 11 residues. The germline CDR1 and CDR2 sequences are SNHLY and FYNNEI. The CDR3 sequence is CASNYQETQYF. The CDR3, as DNA: TGTGCCAGCAACTACCAAGAGACCCAGTACTTC. Full variable domain (outside the CDR3, taken from reference TRBV2 and TRBJ2-5): EPEVTQTPSHQVTQMGQEVILRCVPISNHLYFYWYRQILGQKVEFLVSFYNNEISEKSEIFDDQFSVERPDGSNFTLKIRSTKLEDSAMYFCASNYQETQYFGPGTRLLVL.

The gene calls are TRBV10-3 and TRBJ2-7; perhaps TRBD1 as D (5 bases). V was cut by 3 bases and J by 4 bases, with 10 bases left in between. The CDR3 is made up of 13 amino acids. CDR1 is ENHRY, CDR2 SYGVKD, per germline. DNA for the CDR3: TGTGCCATCAGTGAAGGCAGGGAATACGAGCAGTACTTC. As protein: CAISEGREYEQYF.